This entry lists 21 T cell receptor beta chains sequenced from one sample in a study of T cell responses to AZD1222 COVID-19 vaccine. The method was immunoSEQ multiplex PCR; TCRdb's version includes in-frame clones alone and lacks a portion of them. This sample has under 200,000 clones, with 85% to 90% found just once. Material: peripheral blood, obtained on day 0 of MenACWY control vaccination. These receptors were taken from an adult in good health.

This chain uses TRBV27 with TRBJ2-5; the match to TRBD2 covers 9 bases. Germline V gene sequence: CDR1 MNHEY, CDR2 SMNVEV (reference sequence). This CDR3 has 17 amino acids. Germline trimming cut 3 bases from V and 6 bases from J; bases unmatched to any gene: 14. The CDR3 sequence is CASSFGPGGGAGKTQYF. The CDR3 DNA follows: TGTGCCAGCAGTTTTGGACCTGGCGGGGGGGCGGGAAAGACCCAGTACTTC.

The chain links TRBV7-8 to TRBJ2-5, with 11 nucleotides matching TRBD2. V lost 1 base, J lost 4 bases, and 5 bases stayed unmatched. The CDR3 totals 16 residues. Germline V gives CDR1 SGHVS, CDR2 FQNEAQ. As DNA, the CDR3 is TGTGCCAGCAGCTTAGACGTCGGACTAGCGGGAGAGACCCAGTACTTC. Its protein is CASSLDVGLAGETQYF. The whole variable domain, filled in from reference TRBV7-8 and TRBJ2-5, reads GAGVSQSPRYKVAKRGQDVALRCDPISGHVSLFWYQQALGQGPEFLTYFQNEAQLDKSGLPSDRFFAERPEGSVSTLKIQRTQQEDSAVYLCASSLDVGLAGETQYFGPGTRLLVL.

The genes are TRBV19 and TRBJ2-1, with 8 bases that match TRBD1. The length of the CDR3 is 15 residues. Unmatched junction bases numbered 11, after V lost 10 bases and J lost 3 bases. The germline gives CDR1 LNHDA, CDR2 SQIVND (reference sequence). For the CDR3, the DNA is TGTGCCACCCAAGTACCGGACAGGGTCTACAATGAGCAGTTCTTC. Protein: CATQVPDRVYNEQFF.

This sequence joins TRBV19 and TRBJ2-4; D possibly corresponds to TRBD2 (5 bases). V was clipped by 5 bases and J by 4 bases, with 12 bases between them. In germline, CDR1 is LNHDA, CDR2 SQIVND (reference sequence). The CDR3 loop spans 14 amino acids. CDR3: CASSGRGPKNIQYF. Written as DNA, the CDR3 is TGTGCCAGTAGTGGTCGGGGTCCTAAAAACATTCAGTACTTC.

The chain recombines TRBV5-1 with TRBJ2-7, with D possibly TRBD1 on 6 matching bases. Germline-derived CDR1 and CDR2 are SGHRS and YFSETQ. The V end was cut by 4 bases, the J end by 3 bases, with 20 bases between. This CDR3 region has 16 residues. CDR3 protein: CASSPLPQGPSYEQYF. Written as DNA, the CDR3 is TGCGCCAGCAGCCCGCTACCTCAGGGGCCAAGCTACGAGCAGTACTTC.

The gene calls are TRBV5-1 and TRBJ1-4; a possible D gene is TRBD1 (6 bases). There are 15 residues in the CDR3. Between the trimmed V and J ends, which lost 4 bases and 5 bases, there was a span of 15 bases. From germline, CDR1 is SGHRS and CDR2 YFSETQ. The CDR3 spells CASSPVTGTNEKLFF. In DNA, the CDR3 is TGCGCCAGCAGCCCGGTGACAGGAACGAATGAAAAACTGTTTTTT.

The V gene is TRBV28, the J gene TRBJ2-7; no reliable D call. The CDR3 runs 13 residues. V was trimmed by 1 base and J by 4 bases, leaving 8 bases between them. From germline, CDR1 is MDHEN and CDR2 SYDVKM. This chain's CDR3 is CASSLFPLYEQYF. In DNA form, the CDR3 reads TGTGCCAGCAGTTTATTTCCTCTATACGAGCAGTACTTC.

The V and J genes are TRBV2 and TRBJ1-4, with TRBD1 as a possible D gene (6 bases). V was clipped by 10 bases and J by 0 bases, with 9 bases between them. The CDR3 is made up of 13 amino acids. From germline, CDR1 is SNHLY and CDR2 FYNNEI. The CDR3 reads CATTGSTNEKLFF. CDR3 sequence (DNA): TGTGCCACTACAGGGTCAACTAATGAAAAACTGTTTTTT.

A note on this clone: This specimen includes other DNA sequences encoding the same CDR3. The chain is built from TRBV5-1 and TRBJ1-2; D call uncertain. Trimming left V 0 bases short and J 5 bases short, with 5 bases between. Germline V CDR1 and CDR2: SGHRS, YFSETQ. This CDR3 region has 12 residues. Written as DNA, the CDR3 is TGCGCCAGCAGCTTGGCCGGTTATGGCTACACCTTC. Residues: CASSLAGYGYTF. The full variable domain, with the rest looked up from reference TRBV5-1 and TRBJ1-2, is KAGVTQTPRYLIKTRGQQVTLSCSPISGHRSVSWYQQTPGQGLQFLFEYFSETQRNKGNFPGRFSGRQFSNSRSEMNVSTLELGDSALYLCASSLAGYGYTFGSGTRLTVV.

The V call is TRBV5-1, the J call TRBJ2-3; tentatively, D is TRBD2 (7 bases). This CDR3 region has 16 residues. Germline V gene lookup returns CDR1 SGHRS and CDR2 YFSETQ. V was clipped by 4 bases and J by 0 bases, with 15 bases between them. This chain's CDR3 is CASSPLGGASTDTQYF. CDR3 in DNA: TGCGCCAGCAGCCCCCTGGGGGGGGCTAGCACAGATACGCAGTATTTT.

This clone has just a few counts. The chain links TRBV21-1 to TRBJ2-1; the table calls TRBD2, which could not be checked here. TRBV21-1 is recorded as a pseudogene. The CDR3 totals 16 residues. The CDR3 sequence: CASSLPRLAGANEQFF. DNA for the CDR3: TGTGCCAGCAGCTTACCGCGGCTAGCGGGAGCAAATGAGCAGTTCTTC.

The chain is built from TRBV7-8 and TRBJ2-1; TRBD1 is a possible D gene (6 bases). The germline V gene encodes CDR1 SGHVS and CDR2 FQNEAQ. Between the trimmed V and J ends, which lost 2 bases and 0 bases, there was a span of 14 bases. The CDR3 totals 17 residues. CDR3 sequence reads: CASSLKGVGPSYNEQFF. The CDR3 nucleotides read TGTGCCAGCAGCTTAAAGGGGGTGGGTCCCTCCTACAATGAGCAGTTCTTC.

The chain has TRBV11-2 and TRBJ1-4, with D unresolved. Germline V lookup: CDR1 SGHAT, CDR2 FQNNGV. Between the trimmed V and J ends, which lost 1 base and 12 bases, there was a span of 12 bases. The CDR3 length is 13 residues. The CDR3 nucleotides are TGTGCCAGCAGCTTAGTCCCAGACTACCAACTGTTTTTT. Its translation: CASSLVPDYQLFF.

V gene TRBV12-3 or TRBV12-4 combines with J gene TRBJ2-1; D is uncertain. V was trimmed by 3 bases and J by 7 bases, leaving 4 bases between them. The CDR3 spans 11 residues. The CDR3 loop is CASSFGNEQFF. The CDR3 coding sequence is TGTGCCAGCAGTTTTGGTAATGAGCAGTTCTTC.

The rearrangement joins TRBV4-2 to TRBJ1-1; no reliable D call. There are 17 residues in the CDR3. CDR1 and CDR2 from the germline V gene are LGHNA and YNFKEQ. Deletions cut 1 base from V and 0 bases from J, with 15 bases between. CDR3 DNA: TGTGCCAGCAGCCAAGGTTCCGACGGGGTCTTGAACACTGAAGCTTTCTTT. Its protein is CASSQGSDGVLNTEAFF.

The chain joins TRBV10-3 to TRBJ2-7; D is possibly TRBD1 (6 bases). The length of the CDR3 is 13 residues. V was shortened by 7 bases and J by 0 bases, with 10 bases between the two germline ends. Per the germline V gene, CDR1 is ENHRY and CDR2 is SYGVKD. In DNA form, the CDR3 reads TGTGCCATCACCTTGGACAGCTCCTACGAGCAGTACTTC. Translated, it gives CAITLDSSYEQYF.

The chain recombines TRBV6-5 with TRBJ2-1, with 10 bases identical to TRBD1. The CDR3 contains 15 residues. The J segment lost 3 bases and the V segment lost 4 bases, leaving 3 bases of the junction unmatched. The germline V gene has CDR1 MNHEY and CDR2 SVGAGI. DNA of the CDR3: TGTGCCAGCAGTTCCCGGGACAGGGGCTACAATGAGCAGTTCTTC. Translation: CASSSRDRGYNEQFF.

This chain uses TRBV19 with TRBJ2-7, with 9 nucleotides matching TRBD1. The CDR3 covers 15 residues. Per germline, CDR1 LNHDA and CDR2 SQIVND (reference sequence). The V and J ends lost 5 bases and 3 bases, in that order; junction bases with no gene match: 8. The CDR3 loop reads CASSDPGQGLYEQYF. DNA of the CDR3: TGTGCCAGTAGTGATCCGGGACAGGGACTCTACGAGCAGTACTTC.

The V gene is TRBV14, the J gene TRBJ2-7, with D possibly matching TRBD2 (5 bases). Germline lookup yields CDR1 SGHDN and CDR2 FVKESK. The V end lost 0 bases, the J end lost 2 bases, and 11 bases lay between the germline ends. This CDR3 has 15 amino acids. CDR3 in DNA: TGTGCCAGCAGCCAAGAGGGCGGAGCGGCCTACGAGCAGTACTTC. This encodes CASSQEGGAAYEQYF.

V and J are TRBV19 and TRBJ1-2; D perhaps matches TRBD1 (6 bases). V gave up 7 bases and J gave up 5 bases, with 17 bases separating them. The germline V gene has CDR1 LNHDA and CDR2 SQIVND (reference sequence). The length of the CDR3 is 14 residues. In nucleotides, the CDR3 is TGTGCCAGTAACGGGGGCATTGGGATATATGGCTACACCTTC. This encodes CASNGGIGIYGYTF.

The chain links TRBV7-9 to TRBJ1-1; D is possibly TRBD1 (6 bases). The CDR3 covers 15 residues. V was shortened by 5 bases and J by 0 bases, with 13 bases between the two germline ends. Germline V lookup: CDR1 SEHNR, CDR2 FQNEAQ (reference sequence). The CDR3 DNA follows: TGTGCCAGCAGCCCTCGGCCAGGGGTGAACACTGAAGCTTTCTTT. Translated: CASSPRPGVNTEAFF.